The 20 T cell receptor beta chains below all came from one sample that was sequenced in a study of spatial heterogeneity in lung cancer. General study points: In tumors, expanded intratumoral alpha and beta TCR counts tracked mutation counts.

The time point is: sample taken at primary tumor resection. A single record per CDR3 protein comes from TCRdb applying MiXCR to the 5' RACE reads. Here the sample spans 18,000 or so distinct CDR3 sequences, 7% to 7.5% being singletons. No antigens are known for them. This sample comprised lung tumor tissue, obtained at surgery. These receptor sequences come from a female donor with early-stage non-small cell lung cancer.

The chain combines TRBV29-1 with TRBJ2-7; 9 nucleotides agree with TRBD1. The V gene's germline CDR1 is SQVTM and CDR2 ANQGSEA. With 5 bases clipped from V and 6 bases from J, the junction kept 8 bases outside the gene matches. CDR3 length: 13 residues. In DNA, the CDR3 is TGCAGCGTTACCTCGGGACAGGGTCCCGAGCAGTACTTC. Encoded protein: CSVTSGQGPEQYF.

There are many counts of this clonotype. The chain combines TRBV18 with TRBJ1-1; D is perhaps TRBD1 (5 bases). Germline values: CDR1 KGHSH, CDR2 LQKENI. The CDR3 covers 17 residues. Trimming removed 2 bases from V and 2 bases from J, with 18 bases in between. CDR3 bases: TGTGCCAGCTCACCAATGGGACTGGGGTTAGTAAACACTGAAGCTTTCTTT. The encoded protein is CASSPMGLGLVNTEAFF.

This clonotype was recorded at least ten times. The chain recombines TRBV6-2 or TRBV6-3 with TRBJ1-2, with D perhaps matching TRBD1 (5 bases). CDR3 length: 14 residues. Per germline, CDR1 MNHEY and CDR2 SVGEGT. The V gene lost 2 bases and the J gene lost 4 bases, with 11 bases spanning the gap. For the CDR3, the DNA is TGTGCCAGCAGTTACGGGGCGCGTAGCTATGGCTACACCTTC. Amino acids: CASSYGARSYGYTF.

This clonotype was recorded many times. The chain uses TRBV29-1 and TRBJ2-7; 7 bases fit TRBD1. Trimming took 4 bases from V and 6 from J; bases not matched to a gene: 6. The CDR3 has 12 amino acids. In germline, CDR1 is SQVTM, CDR2 ANQGSEA. DNA of the CDR3: TGCAGCGTTGGGAAAGGGGGCGTCGAGCAGTACTTC. This translates into CSVGKGGVEQYF.

Ten or more counts support this clonotype. This chain joins TRBV6-5 and TRBJ2-1, with D perhaps TRBD2 (6 bases). V dropped 0 bases and J dropped 7 bases, with 10 bases sitting between them. Germline-derived CDR1 and CDR2 are MNHEY and SVGAGI. The CDR3 sequence is 14 residues long. The CDR3 sequence: CASSYSTAGNEQFF. The CDR3 DNA reads as TGTGCCAGCAGTTACTCCACTGCGGGGAATGAGCAGTTCTTC.

The V gene is TRBV20-1, the J gene TRBJ1-1; D is ambiguous. Trimming took 5 bases from V and 6 from J, leaving 4 bases between them. This CDR3 has 9 residues. Germline CDR1 DFQATT, CDR2 SNEGSKA (reference sequence). The CDR3 loop reads CSADSEAFF. CDR3 nucleotide sequence: TGCAGTGCTGACTCTGAAGCTTTCTTT.

The rearrangement joins TRBV12-3 or TRBV12-4 to TRBJ2-1, with TRBD2 matching 14 bases. The length of the CDR3 is 18 residues. J was trimmed by 5 bases and V by 2 bases; bases with no gene match: 8. Here the CDR3 DNA reads TGTGCCAGCAGTTTAAGAAGGACTAGCGGGGGGCCCGACAATGAGCAGTTCTTC. This codes for CASSLRRTSGGPDNEQFF.

The chain joins TRBV12-5 to TRBJ1-4; 9 nucleotides agree with TRBD1. CDR1 is LGHNT and CDR2 is FRNRAP in the germline V gene. The CDR3 loop spans 18 amino acids. Trimming cost V 6 bases and J 4 bases; bases outside gene matches: 15. Here the CDR3 DNA reads TGTGCTAGTGGCCACCCGACCGGGACAGGGAACCATAATGAAAAACTGTTTTTT. Translated: CASGHPTGTGNHNEKLFF.

This clonotype was observed a few times. V is TRBV7-6 and J is TRBJ1-1, with D perhaps TRBD1 (6 bases). The CDR3 sequence is 14 residues long. Trimming shortened V by 3 bases and J by 0 bases, and 8 bases separated the two germline ends. Germline V lookup: CDR1 SGHVS, CDR2 FNYEAQ. CDR3 in amino acids: CASSFGQMNTEAFF. CDR3 nucleotide sequence: TGTGCCAGCAGCTTTGGACAGATGAACACTGAAGCTTTCTTT.

This chain connects TRBV20-1 to TRBJ2-7; 8 nucleotides match TRBD2. The CDR3 spans 14 residues. Germline CDR1 and CDR2: DFQATT and SNEGSKA (reference sequence). Trimming at V came to 5 bases and at J to 0 bases, leaving 6 bases not matched to a gene. CDR3: CSAPLAGSSYEQYF. CDR3 sequence (DNA): TGCAGTGCTCCATTAGCGGGGAGCTCCTACGAGCAGTACTTC.

The sample holds many counts of this clonotype. The V call is TRBV2, the J call TRBJ1-5; D not resolved. The CDR3 runs 15 residues. CDR1 and CDR2 (germline): SNHLY, FYNNEI. Between the trimmed V and J ends, which lost 7 bases and 0 bases, there was a span of 13 bases. CDR3 sequence (DNA): TGTGCCAGCAACGCGGACGGGAATAGCAATCAGCCCCAGCATTTT. Translating it yields CASNADGNSNQPQHF.

This clonotype was found a few times. The V and J genes are TRBV20-1 and TRBJ2-1, with TRBD2 identical over 8 bases. CDR1 is DFQATT, CDR2 SNEGSKA, per germline (reference sequence). This CDR3 is 15 amino acids long. V was clipped by 5 bases and J by 9 bases; unmatched bases: 15. CDR3 nucleotides: TGCAGTGCTGCACCCCCCGAGGGGACTAGGAGTGAGCAGTTCTTC. Its protein is CSAAPPEGTRSEQFF.

This clonotype appeared many times. The CDR3 DNA reads TGTGCCAGCAGTACACTAGCGGGGGCTCCTAATGAGCAGTTCTTC. Residues: CASSTLAGAPNEQFF. The chain uses TRBV2 and TRBJ2-1; 11 positions agree with TRBD2. This CDR3 is built from 15 residues. Germline CDR1 reads SNHLY; CDR2 reads FYNNEI. V shed 5 bases, J shed 7 bases, and the junction held 7 bases outside the gene matches.

This clonotype has ten or more counts. V usage is TRBV7-2 and J usage is TRBJ2-3, with D possibly matching TRBD2 (6 bases). CDR3 length: 16 residues. V was cut by 2 bases and J by 1 base, with 13 bases left in between. Germline V CDR1 and CDR2: SGHTA, FQGNSA. Here the CDR3 reads CASSLYGGMGTDTQYF. CDR3 DNA: TGTGCCAGCAGCTTATACGGGGGAATGGGCACAGATACGCAGTATTTT.

CDR3: CASSPQGSGNSPLHF. In DNA, the CDR3 is TGTGCCAGCTCACCACAGGGGTCGGGTAATTCACCCCTCCACTTT. V usage is TRBV18 and J usage is TRBJ1-6; possibly TRBD1 for D (5 bases). The CDR3 runs 15 residues. Trimming pared 1 base from V and 6 bases from J, leaving 10 bases between. Germline CDR1 reads KGHSH; CDR2 reads LQKENI.

Many counts were recorded for this clonotype. V and J are TRBV3-1 and TRBJ2-7; tentatively, D is TRBD1 (6 bases). With 1 base removed from V and 2 bases from J, the gap between germline ends came to 6 bases. The CDR3 spans 13 residues. Germline V gives CDR1 LGHDT, CDR2 YNNKEL (reference sequence). The CDR3 DNA is TGTGCCAGCAGCCAAGGGACAGCCTACGAGCAGTACTTC. This sequence encodes CASSQGTAYEQYF.

In its sample, this clonotype was seen many times. The genes are TRBV12-3 or TRBV12-4 and TRBJ2-5, with D unclear. The ends were cut back, 6 bases at V and 1 base at J, with 6 bases in the middle. The CDR3 totals 12 residues. CDR3 residues: CASSRAQETQYF. CDR3 nucleotide sequence: TGTGCCAGCAGCCGGGCCCAAGAGACCCAGTACTTC.

The table lists this clonotype with many counts. V and J are TRBV7-2 and TRBJ2-7, with D hard to call. The V and J ends lost 5 bases and 2 bases respectively, with 4 bases between them. This CDR3 contains 11 residues. Germline V gene sequence: CDR1 SGHTA, CDR2 FQGNSA. CDR3 coding DNA: TGTGCCAGCAGCGCCGCCTACGAGCAGTACTTC. It specifies CASSAAYEQYF.

Judged by abundance, this clonotype is medium-sized (0.01 to 0.1%). The chain carries TRBV2 and TRBJ1-2; 10 nucleotides match TRBD1. Looked up from germline, CDR1 is SNHLY and CDR2 is FYNNEI. The length of the CDR3 is 16 residues. Losses at the gene ends were 3 bases for V and 5 bases for J; bases not matched to a gene: 9. The CDR3 nucleotides read TGTGCCAGCAGTGAGGAGACAGGGGGCATCTTATATGGCTACACCTTC. It specifies CASSEETGGILYGYTF.

This clonotype was counted ten times or more. This chain links TRBV20-1 with TRBJ2-3; 9 bases are a match to TRBD1. CDR1 and CDR2 from the germline V gene are DFQATT and SNEGSKA (reference sequence). J lost 4 bases, V lost 6 bases, and 8 bases had no gene match. This CDR3 region has 14 residues. The CDR3 region has the DNA TGCAGTGCGCGGGACAGGGTAGGAGCAGATACGCAGTATTTT. Translated, it gives CSARDRVGADTQYF.